Below, 15 T cell receptor beta chains from the same sample are listed, as sequenced in a study of early stage breast cancer tumors. The method was immunoSEQ multiplex PCR; TCRdb's version includes in-frame clones alone and lacks a portion of them. Of 4,500 or so clones listed, 55% to 75% are singletons. The material sequenced was normal breast tissue next to the tumor. The receptors were gathered from a person aged 55 to 69 with breast cancer.

This clone is labeled as large (0.1 to 1%). The J gene is TRBJ2-3, the V gene TRBV28; D perhaps matches TRBD1 (5 bases). The ends were cut back, 6 bases at V and 4 bases at J, with 11 bases in the middle. Germline loops: CDR1 MDHEN, CDR2 SYDVKM. This CDR3 is built from 13 residues. The CDR3 region is CASRQQGADTQYF. The CDR3 nucleotides read TGTGCCAGCAGACAACAAGGGGCAGATACGCAGTATTTT.

V usage is TRBV10-2 and J usage is TRBJ1-6, with 9 bases identical to TRBD1. From germline, CDR1 is WSHSY and CDR2 SAAADI. The V and J ends lost 3 bases and 8 bases, in that order; junction bases with no gene match: 14. The CDR3 contains 18 residues. In DNA, the CDR3 is TGCGCCAGCAGTGATATGGGACAGGGCAGTTACGTCGATTCACCCCTCCACTTT. The encoded protein is CASSDMGQGSYVDSPLHF.

V is TRBV5-1 and J is TRBJ2-1; possible D gene TRBD2, 5 bases. Per the germline V gene, CDR1 is SGHRS and CDR2 is YFSETQ. V lost 0 bases, J lost 8 bases, and 15 bases lay in between. The CDR3 totals 15 residues. CDR3 region: CASSLVWESVDEQFF. The CDR3 DNA sequence: TGCGCCAGCAGCTTGGTGTGGGAGTCTGTTGATGAGCAGTTCTTC.

CDR3: CASSFGSSSTDTQYF. In DNA, the CDR3 is TGCGCCAGCAGCTTTGGATCATCTAGCACAGATACGCAGTATTTT. The genes are TRBV5-1 and TRBJ2-3, with D uncertain. Deletions cut 2 bases from V and 0 bases from J, with 10 bases between. The CDR3 covers 15 residues. Germline CDR1 is SGHRS and CDR2 is YFSETQ.

This chain connects TRBV10-3 to TRBJ1-1, with D possibly TRBD1 on 6 matching bases. The CDR3 is 12 residues long. The ends were cut back, 2 bases at V and 10 bases at J, with 11 bases in the middle. Germline CDR1 and CDR2: ENHRY and SYGVKD. CDR3 sequence reads: CAISEPGEGAFF. The CDR3 DNA sequence: TGTGCCATCAGTGAGCCAGGGGAGGGAGCTTTCTTT.

Turning to this clone: The sample carries other DNA sequences with the same CDR3. This chain links TRBV7-2 with TRBJ2-1, with TRBD2 identical over 7 bases. CDR1 and CDR2 from the germline V gene are SGHTA and FQGNSA. The CDR3 sequence is 15 residues long. Trimming at V came to 4 bases and at J to 3 bases, leaving 6 bases not matched to a gene. CDR3 region: CASSSTGTNYNEQFF. For the CDR3, the DNA is TGTGCCAGCAGCTCAACCGGGACTAACTACAATGAGCAGTTCTTC.

The chain joins TRBV7-8 to TRBJ1-1; 11 nucleotides line up with TRBD1. CDR1 is SGHVS, CDR2 FQNEAQ, per germline. V shed 5 bases and J 3 bases; nucleotides not matched to a gene: 11. CDR3 length equals 17 residues. This CDR3 is CASSHNNGQGADTEAFF. The CDR3 DNA follows: TGTGCCAGCAGCCATAATAACGGACAGGGGGCGGACACTGAAGCTTTCTTT. The variable domain in full, with the rest retrieved from reference TRBV7-8 and TRBJ1-1, is GAGVSQSPRYKVAKRGQDVALRCDPISGHVSLFWYQQALGQGPEFLTYFQNEAQLDKSGLPSDRFFAERPEGSVSTLKIQRTQQEDSAVYLCASSHNNGQGADTEAFFGQGTRLTVV.

The rearrangement links TRBV15 to TRBJ1-2, with 11 bases lining up with TRBD1. Germline values: CDR1 LNHNV, CDR2 YYDKDF (reference sequence). The CDR3 totals 14 residues. J lost 4 bases, V lost 5 bases, and 3 bases had no gene match. DNA of the CDR3: TGTGCCACCAGCCCGGACAGGGGGCCCTATGGCTACACCTTC. Amino acid sequence: CATSPDRGPYGYTF.

This clone was observed a handful of times. The chain has TRBV7-9 and TRBJ2-1; perhaps TRBD1 as D (6 bases). The CDR3 covers 16 residues. CDR1 SEHNR and CDR2 FQNEAQ come from the germline V gene (reference sequence). The V end was cut by 7 bases, the J end by 9 bases, with 25 bases between. CDR3 bases: TGTGCCAGCATCAGCCCCACAGGGACGGTTAGGGGTGAGCAGTTCTTC. Translated: CASISPTGTVRGEQFF.

The rearrangement uses TRBV15 and TRBJ2-7, with TRBD1 identical over 12 bases. The CDR3 covers 15 residues. Trimming cost V 1 base and J 7 bases; bases outside gene matches: 5. Germline V gene data show CDR1 as LNHNV and CDR2 as YYDKDF (reference sequence). This CDR3 is CATSRGGTGGREQYF. CDR3 in DNA: TGTGCCACCAGCAGAGGCGGGACAGGGGGCAGAGAGCAGTACTTC. The variable domain in full, completed from reference TRBV15 and TRBJ2-7, reads DAMVIQNPRYQVTQFGKPVTLSCSQTLNHNVMYWYQQKSSQAPKLLFHYYDKDFNNEADTPDNFQSRRPNTSFCFLDIRSPGLGDTAMYLCATSRGGTGGREQYFGPGTRLTVT.

V is TRBV27 and J is TRBJ1-4; 8 bases match TRBD1. Trimming took 1 base from V and 8 from J; bases not matched to a gene: 9. The CDR3 sequence is 16 residues long. Germline loops: CDR1 MNHEY, CDR2 SMNVEV (reference sequence). The CDR3 loop reads CASSLYAGGVGEKLFF. The DNA of the CDR3 is TGTGCCAGCAGTTTATATGCAGGGGGCGTAGGGGAAAAACTGTTTTTT.

The chain links TRBV10-2 to TRBJ2-7, with D uncertain. The germline gives CDR1 WSHSY, CDR2 SAAADI. Trimming left V 1 base short and J 2 bases short, with 3 bases between. The CDR3 extends over 12 amino acids. The CDR3 loop is CASSEWPYEQYF. DNA of the CDR3: TGCGCCAGCAGTGAGTGGCCCTACGAGCAGTACTTC.

This clone was seen a few times. V gene TRBV4-2 combines with J gene TRBJ2-2, with 11 bases lining up with TRBD2. The CDR3 length is 17 residues. In germline, CDR1 is LGHNA, CDR2 YNFKEQ. Losses at the gene ends were 4 bases for V and 3 bases for J; bases not matched to a gene: 7. The CDR3 protein is CASSPGGLAADTGELFF. The CDR3, as DNA: TGTGCCAGCAGCCCAGGGGGACTAGCGGCGGACACCGGGGAGCTGTTTTTT.

The CDR3 DNA reads TGTGCCAGCAGCCCCAACAGGGGGGTTGACACCGGGGAGCTGTTTTTT. Residues: CASSPNRGVDTGELFF. The chain combines TRBV9 with TRBJ2-2; TRBD1 matches at 8 bases. The CDR3 covers 16 residues. J gave up 3 bases and V 4 bases, and 8 bases lay outside the gene matches. Germline V gives CDR1 SGDLS, CDR2 YYNGEE.

In its sample, this clone was seen a few times. The chain employs TRBV10-2 and TRBJ1-5; a possible D gene is TRBD1 (5 bases). V was cut by 6 bases and J by 5 bases, with 11 bases left in between. The length of the CDR3 is 13 residues. Per germline, CDR1 WSHSY and CDR2 SAAADI. The CDR3 DNA reads TGCGCCAGCAGGGGGCAATCGGATCAGCCCCAGCATTTT. It encodes CASRGQSDQPQHF.